Shown below are 32 T cell receptor beta chains from a single sample sequenced in a study of T cells in Graves' hyperthyroidism and ophthalmopathy. RNA transcripts were the template for amplifying TCR beta CDR3 regions. The HTBI set primed first-round TCR CDR3 RT-PCR. TCRdb reprocessed the multiplex PCR reads with MiXCR, giving one entry per CDR3 protein. The sample carries fewer than 450,000 distinct CDR3 sequences, about a sixth recorded once. Sequencing was performed on blood. The receptors shown here come from a woman in her 30s with Graves' hyperthyroidism that later progressed to Graves' ophthalmopathy.

This clonotype was recorded many times. The chain joins TRBV18 to TRBJ2-2; D gene uncertain. The CDR3 contains 14 residues. Trimming pared 0 bases from V and 7 bases from J, leaving 9 bases between. CDR1 KGHSH and CDR2 LQKENI come from the germline V gene. The CDR3 coding sequence is TGTGCCAGCTCACCACCGGCCACGGACGGGGAGCTGTTTTTT. It translates to CASSPPATDGELFF.

This clonotype was observed a few times. The chain uses TRBV27 and TRBJ2-7; the D call may be TRBD1 or TRBD2 (7 bases each). CDR3 length: 16 residues. Germline CDR1 MNHEY, CDR2 SMNVEV (reference sequence). The V end lost 6 bases, the J end lost 3 bases, and 21 bases lay between the germline ends. CDR3 DNA: TGTGCCAGCAGCCCTTCAGGGGGGGACAGACTCTACGAGCAGTACTTC. It encodes CASSPSGGDRLYEQYF.

The gene calls are TRBV5-1 and TRBJ2-2, with 13 bases lining up with TRBD2. The germline gives CDR1 SGHRS, CDR2 YFSETQ. Germline trimming cut 1 base from V and 7 bases from J; bases unmatched to any gene: 10. The CDR3 spans 18 residues. The chain's CDR3 is CASSLRALAGGPSGELFF. The CDR3 DNA reads TGCGCCAGCAGCTTGAGAGCACTAGCGGGAGGGCCTAGCGGGGAGCTGTTTTTT.

This clonotype was recorded many times. The CDR3 nucleotides are TGTGCCAGCAGTGAAACGAGAGGCTACGAGCAGTACTTC. Its translation is CASSETRGYEQYF. V and J are TRBV2 and TRBJ2-7; no clear D gene. The V gene's germline CDR1 is SNHLY and CDR2 FYNNEI. This CDR3 has 13 residues. V lost 2 bases and J 3 bases, leaving 8 bases between the germline ends.

This clonotype was recorded at least ten times. The chain is built from TRBV10-3 and TRBJ1-2; D is perhaps TRBD1 (5 bases). In germline, CDR1 is ENHRY, CDR2 SYGVKD. The V and J ends lost 4 bases and 2 bases respectively, with 11 bases between them. The length of the CDR3 is 14 residues. This CDR3 reads CAISGQRQNYGYTF. DNA of the CDR3: TGTGCCATCAGTGGACAGAGACAAAACTATGGCTACACCTTC.

This clonotype was seen a handful of times. The chain uses TRBV7-9 and TRBJ2-5; 7 bases are a match to TRBD1. This CDR3 is built from 16 residues. The J segment lost 0 bases and the V segment lost 1 base, leaving 5 bases of the junction unmatched. Per the germline V gene, CDR1 is SEHNR and CDR2 is FQNEAQ (reference sequence). For the CDR3, the DNA is TGTGCCAGCAGCTTAGGGGACAGAATGTACCAAGAGACCCAGTACTTC. Translating it yields CASSLGDRMYQETQYF.

This rearrangement joins TRBV12-3 or TRBV12-4 to TRBJ2-7, with a possible D match to TRBD1 (6 bases). V was cut by 5 bases and J by 5 bases, with 16 bases left in between. This CDR3 region has 14 residues. The CDR3: CASSPTGSRHEQYF. CDR3 bases: TGTGCCAGCAGTCCTACAGGGAGTCGGCACGAGCAGTACTTC.

This clonotype has ten or more counts. The chain carries TRBV15 and TRBJ2-7, with 11 bases that match TRBD1. This CDR3 has 17 amino acids. The germline gives CDR1 LNHNV, CDR2 YYDKDF (reference sequence). Trimming cost V 2 bases and J 3 bases; bases outside gene matches: 9. The CDR3 region is CATSRTSTGTGGYEQYF. The CDR3 DNA sequence: TGTGCCACCAGCAGAACGAGCACCGGGACAGGGGGCTACGAGCAGTACTTC.

This clonotype showed up many times. The chain carries TRBV2 and TRBJ2-1; D uncertain. V gave up 3 bases and J gave up 1 base, with 10 bases separating them. Germline lookup yields CDR1 SNHLY and CDR2 FYNNEI. The CDR3 consists of 15 residues. CDR3 region: CASSEEGLSYNEQFF. DNA of the CDR3: TGTGCCAGCAGTGAGGAAGGCTTGTCCTACAATGAGCAGTTCTTC.

This clonotype was seen a few times. The CDR3 nucleotides read TGTGCCAGCAGCTTAGCGGGACAGGGGAACACCATATATTTT. The encoded protein is CASSLAGQGNTIYF. V gene TRBV7-9 combines with J gene TRBJ1-3, with 10 bases fitting TRBD1. Trimming removed 0 bases from V and 7 bases from J; junction bases left unmatched: 0. Germline loops: CDR1 SEHNR, CDR2 FQNEAQ (reference sequence). CDR3 size: 14 residues.

There are many counts of this clonotype. This sequence joins TRBV18 and TRBJ2-2; D unresolved. Germline CDR1 is KGHSH and CDR2 is LQKENI. The CDR3 is 15 residues long. V lost 3 bases and J lost 0, with 8 bases in between. Here the CDR3 reads CASSPVPANTGELFF. The CDR3 DNA sequence: TGTGCCAGCTCACCGGTCCCCGCGAACACCGGGGAGCTGTTTTTT.

This sequence joins TRBV19 and TRBJ2-7; D not certain. Germline V gives CDR1 LNHDA, CDR2 SQIVND (reference sequence). The length of the CDR3 is 12 residues. Between the trimmed V and J ends, which lost 3 bases and 5 bases, there was a span of 8 bases. As DNA, the CDR3 is TGTGCCAGTAGTATCTCTACCAACGAGCAGTACTTC. This gives the protein CASSISTNEQYF. The full variable domain, completed using reference TRBV19 and TRBJ2-7, is DGGITQSPKYLFRKEGQNVTLSCEQNLNHDAMYWYRQDPGQGLRLIYYSQIVNDFQKGDIAEGYSVSREKKESFPLTVTSAQKNPTAFYLCASSISTNEQYFGPGTRLTVT.

This clonotype has ten or more counts. The chain links TRBV29-1 to TRBJ2-2; no definite D call. CDR1 and CDR2 (germline): SQVTM, ANQGSEA. Trimming removed 5 bases from V and 5 bases from J, with 12 bases in between. The CDR3 spans 13 residues. This chain's CDR3 is CSVSRSGTGELFF. For the CDR3, the DNA is TGCAGCGTTAGTCGCTCGGGTACCGGGGAGCTGTTTTTT.

This clonotype occurred a few times. The chain combines TRBV4-1 with TRBJ2-7; the match to TRBD2 covers 7 bases. The CDR3 length is 15 residues. From germline, CDR1 is MGHRA and CDR2 YSYEKL. Losses at the gene ends were 0 bases for V and 3 bases for J; bases not matched to a gene: 5. Here the CDR3 reads CASSQDPGGNYEQYF. The CDR3 nucleotides read TGCGCCAGCAGCCAAGATCCGGGGGGAAACTACGAGCAGTACTTC.

The chain links TRBV6-2 or TRBV6-3 to TRBJ2-3, with D possibly matching TRBD2 (5 bases). The germline V and J ends were trimmed by 5 bases and 1 base, with 19 bases remaining between them. CDR3 length: 17 residues. Germline V gene sequence: CDR1 MNHEY, CDR2 SVGEGT. The CDR3 bases are TGTGCCAGCAGTCAGCTTTACTCAGCGGTCGGCACAGATACGCAGTATTTT. This codes for CASSQLYSAVGTDTQYF.

This clonotype came up many times. The chain joins TRBV5-1 to TRBJ2-7; D may correspond to TRBD1 or TRBD2 (5 bases each). V was clipped by 4 bases and J by 4 bases, with 12 bases between them. The germline V gene encodes CDR1 SGHRS and CDR2 YFSETQ. The CDR3 loop spans 13 amino acids. CDR3 nucleotide sequence: TGCGCCAGCAGCCGAACCAGGGAGTACGAGCAGTACTTC. Amino acids: CASSRTREYEQYF.

This clonotype was found many times. The chain combines TRBV2 with TRBJ1-3; a possible D gene is TRBD1 (5 bases). The CDR3 contains 17 residues. Trimming pared 4 bases from V and 0 bases from J, leaving 16 bases between. Germline V gives CDR1 SNHLY, CDR2 FYNNEI. In nucleotides, the CDR3 is TGTGCCAGCAGTGTACCGCGGGACGCCAGCTCTGGAAACACCATATATTTT. The encoded protein is CASSVPRDASSGNTIYF.

This clonotype was seen repeatedly, ten times or more. Written as DNA, the CDR3 is TGTGCCAGCAGGACGTTTGGGACTAGCGGGAGGTACGAGCAGTACTTC. This encodes CASRTFGTSGRYEQYF. This chain links TRBV28 with TRBJ2-7; 15 bases map to TRBD2. With 6 bases clipped from V and 4 bases from J, the junction kept 7 bases outside the gene matches. Germline CDR1 reads MDHEN; CDR2 reads SYDVKM. The CDR3 is 16 residues long.

Ten or more counts support this clonotype. The V call is TRBV5-8, the J call TRBJ1-2; 7 bases align to TRBD1. J gave up 0 bases and V 1 base, and 3 bases lay outside the gene matches. CDR1 is SGHTS and CDR2 is YDEGEE in the germline V gene. The length of the CDR3 is 15 residues. The CDR3 protein is CASSLWDSSNYGYTF. The CDR3 nucleotides read TGTGCCAGCAGCTTGTGGGACAGTTCTAACTATGGCTACACCTTC.

The genes are TRBV12-3 or TRBV12-4 and TRBJ2-5; 11 bases fit TRBD2. CDR3 size: 14 residues. V gave up 6 bases and J gave up 5 bases; unmatched junction bases: 5. The CDR3 region is CASSSTSGVETQYF. The CDR3 bases are TGTGCCAGCAGCTCGACTAGCGGGGTCGAGACCCAGTACTTC.

The chain uses TRBV20-1 and TRBJ1-5, with D uncertain. V was shortened by 5 bases and J by 7 bases, with 21 bases between the two germline ends. The CDR3 contains 15 residues. CDR1 and CDR2 from the germline V gene are DFQATT and SNEGSKA (reference sequence). CDR3 residues: CSAPHPGALGQPQHF. CDR3 DNA sequence: TGCAGTGCTCCACACCCGGGCGCTTTAGGGCAGCCCCAGCATTTT.

The chain uses TRBV4-1 and TRBJ2-1; the D is unclear. V lost 0 bases and J lost 4, with 19 bases in between. The length of the CDR3 is 18 residues. The germline V gene encodes CDR1 MGHRA and CDR2 YSYEKL. The CDR3 nucleotides are TGCGCCAGCAGCCAAGATGGGCCAGGCGTAAAATCATACAATGAGCAGTTCTTC. Protein sequence: CASSQDGPGVKSYNEQFF.

The rearrangement uses TRBV11-2 and TRBJ1-2; tentative D call: TRBD1 (5 bases). Trimming left V 3 bases short and J 8 bases short, with 13 bases between. The V gene's germline CDR1 is SGHAT and CDR2 FQNNGV. CDR3 size: 13 residues. The CDR3 here is CASSLSGVRGYTF. DNA for the CDR3: TGTGCCAGCAGCTTGTCGGGGGTTCGAGGCTACACCTTC.

This clonotype was seen many times. The CDR3, as DNA: TGTGCCAGCAGTTCTCAGGGTCCGGCGGGTGAGCAGTTCTTC. Residues: CASSSQGPAGEQFF. The chain joins TRBV6-1 to TRBJ2-1; D assignment may be TRBD1 or TRBD2 (5 bases each). The CDR3 totals 14 residues. Per the germline V gene, CDR1 is MNHNS and CDR2 is SASEGT. V was pared by 5 bases and J by 9 bases, with 17 bases between.

This rearrangement joins TRBV9 to TRBJ2-3, with D uncertain. This CDR3 region has 18 residues. CDR1 is SGDLS and CDR2 is YYNGEE in the germline V gene. The ends were cut back, 0 bases at V and 0 bases at J, with 17 bases in the middle. The CDR3 sequence: CASSVVASSPPSTDTQYF. As DNA, the CDR3 is TGTGCCAGCAGCGTAGTTGCGAGCTCTCCCCCTAGCACAGATACGCAGTATTTT.

Ten or more counts support this clonotype. V is TRBV7-9 and J is TRBJ2-7, with unresolved D. The germline gives CDR1 SEHNR, CDR2 FQNEAQ (reference sequence). Trimming pared 5 bases from V and 1 base from J, leaving 9 bases between. This CDR3 has 13 amino acids. The chain's CDR3 is CASSRDISYEQYF. The CDR3 DNA follows: TGTGCCAGCAGCCGTGACATTTCCTACGAGCAGTACTTC.

This clonotype was observed a single time. A much larger clone lies a single base off, so this may be a read error. The chain recombines TRBV7-8 with TRBJ1-1, with TRBD1 matching 8 bases. Germline V CDR1 and CDR2: SGHVS, FQNEAQ. This CDR3 spans 13 amino acids. The DNA of the CDR3 is TGTGCCGGCAGCTTAGCACAGGGGGCTGAAGCTTTCTTT. It yields the protein CAGSLAQGAEAFF. Full variable domain (missing parts from reference TRBV7-8 and TRBJ1-1): GAGVSQSPRYKVAKRGQDVALRCDPISGHVSLFWYQQALGQGPEFLTYFQNEAQLDKSGLPSDRFFAERPEGSVSTLKIQRTQQEDSAVYLCAGSLAQGAEAFFGQGTRLTVV.

This clonotype was seen many times. The gene calls are TRBV30 and TRBJ2-7; D gene unclear. Trimming removed 1 base at V and 2 bases at J, with 18 bases between. Germline CDR1 is GTSNPN and CDR2 is SVGIG (reference sequence). This CDR3 region has 16 residues. This chain's CDR3 is CAWSGSSSSSAYEQYF. CDR3 DNA: TGTGCCTGGAGTGGAAGTAGTTCTAGTTCCGCCTACGAGCAGTACTTC.

At least ten counts were recorded for this clonotype. The chain combines TRBV5-1 with TRBJ2-7; no clear D. This CDR3 is 13 amino acids long. With 5 bases removed from V and 6 bases from J, the gap between germline ends came to 15 bases. Germline V CDR1 and CDR2: SGHRS, YFSETQ. The CDR3 loop is CASRIGSEFEQYF. The CDR3 nucleotides are TGCGCCAGCAGAATAGGTTCGGAGTTCGAGCAGTACTTC.

On this clonotype: The junction and the germline gene differ at one end; a read error may be behind it. The chain uses TRBV11-2 and TRBJ2-5; 9 bases align to TRBD2. Per the germline V gene, CDR1 is SGHAT and CDR2 is FQNNGV. CDR3 size: 13 residues. The CDR3, as DNA: TGTGCCAGCAGCTTAGTAGCGGGAGAGGCCCAGTACTTC. It specifies CASSLVAGEAQYF.

This clonotype was recorded many times. The chain combines TRBV11-2 with TRBJ2-3; the match to TRBD2 covers 8 bases. V gave up 5 bases and J gave up 1 base; unmatched junction bases: 8. The germline V gene encodes CDR1 SGHAT and CDR2 FQNNGV. This CDR3 comprises 16 residues. CDR3 sequence reads: CASSPMGLVGTDTQYF. The CDR3 DNA follows: TGTGCCAGCAGCCCCATGGGACTAGTGGGCACAGATACGCAGTATTTT.

This clonotype was seen repeatedly, ten times or more. This chain connects TRBV20-1 to TRBJ2-1; perhaps TRBD2 as D (6 bases). The V end lost 6 bases, the J end lost 0 bases, and 12 bases lay between the germline ends. This CDR3 has 14 amino acids. Germline V gene lookup returns CDR1 DFQATT and CDR2 SNEGSKA (reference sequence). This CDR3 reads CSARDFNSYNEQFF. CDR3 coding DNA: TGCAGTGCCAGGGACTTTAACTCCTACAATGAGCAGTTCTTC.